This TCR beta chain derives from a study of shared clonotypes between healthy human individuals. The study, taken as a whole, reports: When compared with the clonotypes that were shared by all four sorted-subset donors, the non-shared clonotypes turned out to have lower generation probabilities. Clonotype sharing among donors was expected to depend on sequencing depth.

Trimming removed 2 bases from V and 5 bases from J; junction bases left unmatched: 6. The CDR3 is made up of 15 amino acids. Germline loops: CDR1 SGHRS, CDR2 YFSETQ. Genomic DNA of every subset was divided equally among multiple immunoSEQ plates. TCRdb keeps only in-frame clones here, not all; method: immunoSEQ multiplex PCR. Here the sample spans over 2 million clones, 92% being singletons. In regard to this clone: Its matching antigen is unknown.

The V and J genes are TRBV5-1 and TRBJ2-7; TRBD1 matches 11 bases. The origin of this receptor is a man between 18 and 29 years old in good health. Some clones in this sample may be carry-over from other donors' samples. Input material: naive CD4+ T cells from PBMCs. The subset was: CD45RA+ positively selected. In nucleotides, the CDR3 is TGCGCCAGCAGCTTCAGCGGGACAGGGGGAGACGAGCAGTACTTC. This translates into CASSFSGTGGDEQYF.